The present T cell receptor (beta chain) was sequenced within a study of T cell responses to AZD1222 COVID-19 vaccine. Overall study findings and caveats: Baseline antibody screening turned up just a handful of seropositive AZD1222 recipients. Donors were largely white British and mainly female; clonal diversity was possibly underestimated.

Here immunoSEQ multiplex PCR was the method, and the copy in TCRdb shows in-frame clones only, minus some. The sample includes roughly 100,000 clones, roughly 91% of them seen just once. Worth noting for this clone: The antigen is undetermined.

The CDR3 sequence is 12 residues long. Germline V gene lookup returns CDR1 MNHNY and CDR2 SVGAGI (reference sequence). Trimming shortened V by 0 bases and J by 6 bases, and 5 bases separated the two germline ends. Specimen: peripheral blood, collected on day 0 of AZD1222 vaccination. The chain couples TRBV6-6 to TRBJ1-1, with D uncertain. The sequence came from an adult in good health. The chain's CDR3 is CASSYSTAEAFF. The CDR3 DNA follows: TGTGCCAGCAGTTACTCTACGGCTGAAGCTTTCTTT.